A selection of T cell receptor beta chains follows, all from one sample in a study of cytomegalovirus exposure and HLA in healthy donors. Clones were sequenced by immunoSEQ multiplex PCR, and TCRdb holds only the in-frame ones, with some missing. The table lists about 130,000 clones, 82% of them singletons, with approximately 1% in the top ten. The source material was PBMCs. The receptors come from a boy aged 5-17 years in good health and CMV-seronegative. CDR3s include the opening cysteine and the closing phenylalanine or tryptophan. D genes are given only for firm matches. A clone size is listed for some rows: how often the clone was seen (once, few, many), or a class if it is expanded.

length	V	J	size	D	DNA	CDR3
13	TRBV5-6	TRBJ2-1	NA	TRBD1	TGTGCCAGCAGCTGGACAGGGAGCAATGAGCAGTTCTTC	CASSWTGSNEQFF
15	TRBV7-6	TRBJ2-5	NA	TRBD2	TGTGCCAGCAGCCAGCCGGCGGGAGAGGGAGAGACCCAGTACTTC	CASSQPAGEGETQYF
14	TRBV7-2	TRBJ2-7	NA	TRBD2	TGTGCCAGCAGCTTGCTAGCGGGAGTGGACGAGCAGTACTTC	CASSLLAGVDEQYF
16	TRBV5-6	TRBJ2-1	NA	NA	TGTGCCAGCAGCTTGGTAGCTGGGAGCTCCTACAATGAGCAGTTCTTC	CASSLVAGSSYNEQFF
13	TRBV27	TRBJ1-1	NA	TRBD1	TGTGCCAGCAGCCTGGGGACAGCCACTGAAGCTTTCTTT	CASSLGTATEAFF
17	TRBV2	TRBJ2-7	NA	TRBD2	TGTGCCAGCAGTCGAACTCGACTAGCGGGCGTACCCTACGAGCAGTACTTC	CASSRTRLAGVPYEQYF
16	TRBV30	TRBJ2-1	NA	TRBD2	TGTGCCTGGAGTCCTATATTAGCGGGAGGGCCTAGTGAGCAGTTCTTC	CAWSPILAGGPSEQFF
14	TRBV30	TRBJ2-2	NA	TRBD2	TGTGCCTGGGGTGGCGGGAGGAACACCGGGGAGCTGTTTTTT	CAWGGGRNTGELFF
13	TRBV2	TRBJ1-4	NA	NA	TGTGCCAGCAGTGTAGTGTCCGATGAAAAACTGTTTTTT	CASSVVSDEKLFF
16	TRBV13	TRBJ1-4	few	NA	TGTGCCAGCAGCAACGGGACACGGACAACTAATGAAAAACTGTTTTTT	CASSNGTRTTNEKLFF
13	TRBV27	TRBJ2-3	NA	TRBD1	TGTGCCAGCACGGGACAGAGGACAGATACGCAGTATTTT	CASTGQRTDTQYF
17	TRBV11-3	TRBJ2-2	NA	TRBD2	TGTGCCAGCAGCTTAGTTCGGCTAGCGGCAAACACCGGGGAGCTGTTTTTT	CASSLVRLAANTGELFF
19	TRBV2	TRBJ1-1	NA	NA	TGTGCCAGCAGTGAAGGTGGAAGAGGCCCCGAGACGATGAACACTGAAGCTTTCTTT	CASSEGGRGPETMNTEAFF
16	TRBV9	TRBJ2-7	once	TRBD2	TGTGCCAGCAGCGTAGCTCCGCTAGCGGGGACCTACGAGCAGTACTTC	CASSVAPLAGTYEQYF
16	TRBV30	TRBJ1-5	NA	TRBD1	TGTGCCTGGAGTTTGACAGGGGGCTTAAGCAATCAGCCCCAGCATTTT	CAWSLTGGLSNQPQHF
13	TRBV29-1	TRBJ2-7	once	TRBD1	TGCAGCGCCACCGGGACAGGGCGGAGGGAGCAGTACTTC	CSATGTGRREQYF
16	TRBV13	TRBJ2-7	NA	TRBD2	TGTGCCAGCAGCTTAGGCCTTGGGACTAGCGTCTACGAGCAGTACTTC	CASSLGLGTSVYEQYF
13	TRBV30	TRBJ2-5	NA	TRBD2	TGTGCCTGGAGTGAAGGGACTAGCAGGGTGCAGTACTTC	CAWSEGTSRVQYF
13	TRBV7-9	TRBJ2-1	NA	NA	TGTGCCAGCAGCTTAGGACTAGAGGGTGAGCAGTTCTTC	CASSLGLEGEQFF
20	TRBV4-2	TRBJ2-1	NA	TRBD2	TGTGCCAGCAGCCAAGAGAGGCTAGCGGGGGTGACGGGCTCCTACAATGAGCAGTTCTTC	CASSQERLAGVTGSYNEQFF
14	TRBV30	TRBJ2-1	few	NA	TGTGCCTGGACGGTAATCCGCGGAGGGGGCGAGCAGTTCTTC	CAWTVIRGGGEQFF
12	TRBV2	TRBJ1-5	NA	NA	TGTGCCAGCAGGGCTGACAGCTCTCACCAGCATTTT	CASRADSSHQHF
13	TRBV14	TRBJ2-1	NA	NA	TGTGCCAGCAGCCAAGAACTAGTCGATGAGCAGTTCTTC	CASSQELVDEQFF
13	TRBV6-6	TRBJ1-2	NA	NA	TGTGCCAGCAGAACCGGGGGGAGCTATGGCTACACCTTC	CASRTGGSYGYTF
15	TRBV5-4	TRBJ2-2	NA	TRBD2	TGTGCCAGCAGCTTTATCGGGAGGGTTTCCGGGGAGCTGTTTTTT	CASSFIGRVSGELFF
16	TRBV4-3	TRBJ2-3	NA	NA	TGCGCCAGCAGCCAAGATGGCGGGGCGGGGCCAGATACGCAGTATTTT	CASSQDGGAGPDTQYF
15	TRBV28	TRBJ1-5	NA	NA	TGTGCCAGCAGTTTAATGGGGGAGGGTGACGCACCCCAGCATTTT	CASSLMGEGDAPQHF
14	TRBV7-2	TRBJ2-5	NA	NA	TGTGCCAGCAGCTTAGTGCAAGGAGGGGAGACCCAGTACTTC	CASSLVQGGETQYF
17	TRBV5-4	TRBJ2-7	NA	NA	TGTGCCAGCAGCTTGGTCGGTAGCGGAACCAAAAGCCTCGAGCAGTACTTC	CASSLVGSGTKSLEQYF
14	TRBV2	TRBJ1-5	NA	NA	TGTGCCAGCAAAAAGGGGAACGGTAACCAGCCCCAGCATTTT	CASKKGNGNQPQHF
16	TRBV7-8	TRBJ2-3	NA	TRBD2	TGTGCCAGCAGCTTAGCGGGAGGGACTAGCACAGATACGCAGTATTTT	CASSLAGGTSTDTQYF
16	TRBV7-2	TRBJ2-5	NA	TRBD2	TGTGCCAGCAGCCCAGGGACTAGCGGGACGTGGGAGACCCAGTACTTC	CASSPGTSGTWETQYF
14	TRBV15	TRBJ1-2	NA	NA	TGTGCCACCAGCAAGAACAGGGCTAACTATGGCTACACCTTC	CATSKNRANYGYTF
15	TRBV6-1	TRBJ2-1	NA	TRBD1	TGTGCCAGCAGTGAGTCCTATGGACAGGGCAATGAGCAGTTCTTC	CASSESYGQGNEQFF
15	TRBV30	TRBJ2-1	NA	TRBD2	TGTGCCTGGAGTGCCGCGGGAGCCTTTTACAATGAGCAGTTCTTC	CAWSAAGAFYNEQFF
15	TRBV7-6	TRBJ2-1	NA	TRBD2	TGTGCCAGCAGCTTCGTCCCGGGACTAGTTTATGAGCAGTTCTTC	CASSFVPGLVYEQFF
14	TRBV27	TRBJ1-5	NA	NA	TGTGCCAGCAGTATCACAGGGTCTAATCAGCCCCAGCATTTT	CASSITGSNQPQHF
15	TRBV7-8	TRBJ2-5	NA	NA	TGTGCCAGCAGCTCATTTAGCCGGTACCAAGAGACCCAGTACTTC	CASSSFSRYQETQYF
14	TRBV7-9	TRBJ2-7	NA	TRBD2	TGTGCCAGCAGCTTAGAAGGCGGGAGTTTCGAGCAGTACTTC	CASSLEGGSFEQYF
17	TRBV25-1	TRBJ2-5	once	NA	TGTGCCAGCAGTCGAGGGGGGGCTAGGTCCCTACGAGAGACCCAGTACTTC	CASSRGGARSLRETQYF
16	TRBV4-1	TRBJ1-1	once	NA	TGCGCCAGCAGCCAAGATTTTCCGGGGTTGGACACTGAAGCTTTCTTT	CASSQDFPGLDTEAFF
16	TRBV7-6	TRBJ2-5	NA	TRBD2	TGTGCCAGCAACGCCGTGGTGGCGGGAGTTCCCGAGACCCAGTACTTC	CASNAVVAGVPETQYF
15	TRBV14	TRBJ2-2	NA	TRBD1	TGTGCCAGCAGTCCCGGGACAGGCCACACCGGGGAGCTGTTTTTT	CASSPGTGHTGELFF
15	TRBV5-4	TRBJ2-3	NA	NA	TGTGCCAGCAGCTGGGGGCCTTCTAGCACAGATACGCAGTATTTT	CASSWGPSSTDTQYF
15	TRBV6-4	TRBJ2-1	NA	NA	TGTGCCAGCAGTCCTATAGCGGCCTCCTACAATGAGCAGTTCTTC	CASSPIAASYNEQFF
12	TRBV30	TRBJ2-1	NA	TRBD2	TGTGCCTGGAAAGGCGGGAGCCATGAGCAGTTCTTC	CAWKGGSHEQFF
15	TRBV28	TRBJ1-5	once	NA	TGTGCCAGCAACTACCTCGGGGGGCGAAGTCAGCCCCAGCATTTT	CASNYLGGRSQPQHF
15	TRBV5-6	TRBJ2-5	few	TRBD1	TGTGCCAGCAGCTACGACAGGGGGCTGGTGGAGACCCAGTACTTC	CASSYDRGLVETQYF
15	TRBV27	TRBJ2-7	NA	NA	TGTGCCAGCAGTTCCTTCCGGGGTAGCAGCCACGAGCAGTACTTC	CASSSFRGSSHEQYF
15	TRBV6-1	TRBJ1-5	NA	NA	TGTGCCAGCAGTGAAGTGGCGGTCTCCAATCAGCCCCAGCATTTT	CASSEVAVSNQPQHF